Listed below are T cell receptor beta chains from one sample, sequenced in a study of shared T cell receptors in the human thymus. Assay: immunoSEQ multiplex PCR; the TCRdb copy retains only in-frame clones and omits some. The sample has 550,000 to 800,000 clones; roughly 85% are singletons. These same records also appear under a second study, on human thymus T cells.

Sequences were obtained from thymocytes. These receptors were collected from a girl less than two years old with a congenital heart defect. Each CDR3 is given with its conserved first and last residue. A D gene is named only where the DNA matches it firmly. A row's size may be missing; if present it is once, few, many or a size class.

V,J,size,D,CDR3,DNA
TRBV7-9,TRBJ1-2,.,.,CASSLDDRNYGYTF,TGTGCCAGCAGCTTAGATGACAGGAACTATGGCTACACCTTC
TRBV25-1,TRBJ1-1,.,.,CASSEGGNTEAFF,TGTGCCAGCAGTGAAGGGGGGAATACTGAAGCTTTCTTT
TRBV7-2,TRBJ2-7,.,.,CASSSPSLGGGVYEQYF,TGTGCCAGCAGCTCGCCGTCCCTAGGGGGGGGTGTATACGAGCAGTACTTC
TRBV6-5,TRBJ1-4,.,.,CASSCKRATNEKLFF,TGTGCCAGCAGTTGTAAGCGAGCAACTAATGAAAAACTGTTTTTT
TRBV28,TRBJ1-1,once,.,CASSLRTLNTEAFF,TGTGCCAGCAGTTTAAGGACTTTGAACACTGAAGCTTTCTTT
TRBV23-1,TRBJ1-1,.,TRBD1,CASSPGAGTGGDTEAFF,TGCGCCAGCAGCCCGGGGGCCGGGACAGGGGGGGACACTGAAGCTTTCTTT
TRBV7-2,TRBJ2-5,once,TRBD1,CASSLHPGTAETQYF,TGTGCCAGCAGCTTACACCCCGGGACAGCAGAGACCCAGTACTTC
TRBV7-2,TRBJ1-5,.,.,CASSLVLVSNQPQHF,TGTGCCAGCAGCTTAGTCTTAGTGTCCAATCAGCCCCAGCATTTT
TRBV9,TRBJ2-7,.,.,CASSVEERSSYEQYF,TGTGCCAGCAGCGTAGAGGAGAGAAGCTCCTACGAGCAGTACTTC
TRBV5-4,TRBJ1-1,.,TRBD1,CASSWDRKGNTEAFF,TGTGCCAGCAGCTGGGACAGGAAAGGGAACACTGAAGCTTTCTTT
TRBV11-2,TRBJ2-7,.,.,CASSSRGGGHEQYF,TGTGCCAGCAGTTCAAGGGGGGGTGGCCACGAGCAGTACTTC
TRBV25-1,TRBJ1-2,.,.,CASSQETGTPATGYTF,TGTGCCAGCAGTCAAGAGACCGGGACACCGGCCACCGGCTACACCTTC
TRBV10-3,TRBJ1-2,.,TRBD1,CAISEWTGMGNYGYTF,TGTGCCATCAGTGAGTGGACAGGGATGGGGAACTATGGCTACACCTTC
TRBV16,TRBJ2-1,.,.,CASSPVNRGGEQFF,TGTGCCAGCAGCCCCGTGAACAGGGGAGGTGAGCAGTTCTTC
TRBV7-2,TRBJ1-1,.,.,CASSPRTANTEAFF,TGTGCCAGCAGCCCCAGGACAGCGAACACTGAAGCTTTCTTT
TRBV5-6,TRBJ2-7,.,TRBD1,CASSLGDRTYEQYF,TGTGCCAGCAGCTTGGGGGACAGGACCTACGAGCAGTACTTC
TRBV19,TRBJ1-1,few,TRBD1,CASSMRDRNTEAFF,TGTGCCAGTAGTATGAGGGACAGGAACACTGAAGCTTTCTTT
TRBV5-8,TRBJ2-2,.,TRBD1,CARHVLDREEIGANTGELFF,TGTGCCAGACACGTGCTGGACAGGGAGGAGATAGGGGCGAACACCGGGGAGCTGTTTTTT
TRBV12-2,TRBJ1-2,.,.,CASRLARGGTVPFYGYTF,TGTGCAAGTCGCTTAGCGCGCGGAGGGACAGTTCCCTTCTATGGCTACACCTTC
TRBV7-9,TRBJ1-6,few,TRBD1,CASSTGQGANSPLHF,TGTGCCAGCAGCACCGGACAGGGGGCTAATTCACCCCTCCACTTT
TRBV4-1,TRBJ2-7,.,.,CASSLRVGHTYEQYF,TGCGCCAGCAGCCTAAGAGTTGGACACACCTACGAGCAGTACTTC
TRBV19,TRBJ2-5,.,.,CASSMKQYRQETQYF,TGTGCCAGTAGTATGAAACAGTATAGGCAAGAGACCCAGTACTTC
TRBV21-1,TRBJ2-7,.,.,CASSKVARTSSYEQYF,TGTGCCAGCAGCAAAGTGGCACGCACCAGCTCCTACGAGCAGTACTTC